The 22 T cell receptor beta chains below all came from one sample that was sequenced in a study of blood T cells in healthy people across ages. Primed by a sample-barcoded 5' primer and a J-beta primer mix, a second PCR proceeded for about 6 to 11 cycles. TCRdb re-analysed the 5' RACE reads in MiXCR, keeping a single row per CDR3 protein. This repertoire shows about 600,000 distinct CDR3 sequences, 45% to 55% found once; its top ten account for approximately 23%. Material for sequencing was blood. Every receptor here comes from a man at least 80 years old in good health.

The chain uses TRBV20-1 and TRBJ2-1, with 9 positions matching TRBD2. Looked up from germline, CDR1 is DFQATT and CDR2 is SNEGSKA (reference sequence). Unmatched junction bases numbered 8, after V lost 4 bases and J lost 4 bases. There are 15 residues in the CDR3. The CDR3 protein is CSAKDRLAAYNEQFF. The DNA for the CDR3 is TGCAGTGCTAAGGACCGACTAGCGGCTTACAATGAGCAGTTCTTC.

This clonotype was found a few times. V gene TRBV20-1 combines with J gene TRBJ2-1; D unclear. V was pared by 5 bases and J by 6 bases, with 5 bases between. Germline V gives CDR1 DFQATT, CDR2 SNEGSKA (reference sequence). This CDR3 is 10 amino acids long. The CDR3 DNA reads as TGCAGTGCTGGAATCAATGAGCAGTTCTTC. It yields the protein CSAGINEQFF.

To note about this clonotype: A much bigger clone sits one base away, suggesting this may be a read error. The genes are TRBV6-1 and TRBJ1-2; 10 bases agree with TRBD1. The trim removed 4 bases at V and 4 bases at J, leaving 12 bases unmatched. The CDR3 contains 17 residues. Germline V gives CDR1 MNHNS, CDR2 SASEGT. The CDR3 sequence is CASSAYRDRGSRYGYTF. CDR3 coding DNA: TGTGCCAGCAGTGCATACCGGGACAGGGGTTCTCGCTATGGCTACACCTTC.

The V gene is TRBV29-1, the J gene TRBJ2-5; D remains ambiguous. The CDR3 spans 14 residues. Germline CDR1 reads SQVTM; CDR2 reads ANQGSEA. Trimming took 2 bases from V and 0 from J, leaving 10 bases between them. The CDR3 DNA reads TGCAGCGTTGAATCCTCCTCCTACCAAGAGACCCAGTACTTC. It translates to CSVESSSYQETQYF. The variable domain in full, completed from reference TRBV29-1 and TRBJ2-5, reads SAVISQKPSRDICQRGTSLTIQCQVDSQVTMMFWYRQQPGQSLTLIATANQGSEATYESGFVIDKFPISRPNLTFSTLTVSNMSPEDSSIYLCSVESSSYQETQYFGPGTRLLVL.

The gene calls are TRBV29-1 and TRBJ2-7; no clear D. CDR3 length: 9 amino acids. V was trimmed by 5 bases and J by 5 bases, leaving 4 bases between them. Germline loops: CDR1 SQVTM, CDR2 ANQGSEA. CDR3 coding DNA: TGCAGCGTTTGCCACGAGCAGTACTTC. This encodes CSVCHEQYF.

This clonotype was counted only a few times. The chain recombines TRBV28 with TRBJ2-3; D remains ambiguous. V lost 5 bases and J 2 bases, leaving 8 bases between the germline ends. Looked up from germline, CDR1 is MDHEN and CDR2 is SYDVKM. The CDR3 contains 13 residues. The CDR3 region is CASSSPDTDTQYF. CDR3 nucleotide sequence: TGTGCCAGCAGTAGCCCGGACACAGATACGCAGTATTTT.

The rearrangement joins TRBV29-1 to TRBJ2-4; D is perhaps TRBD1 (8 bases). The J call is doubtful: the DNA matches TRBJ2-5 better. The CDR3 consists of 15 residues. CDR1 and CDR2 from the germline V gene are SQVTM and ANQGSEA. The CDR3: CSVDVQGGGGETQYF. The DNA of the CDR3 is TGCAGCGTTGATGTACAGGGGGGCGGGGGAGAGACCCAGTACTTC.

This clonotype was counted once. This chain links TRBV3-1 with TRBJ2-2, with TRBD2 identical over 9 bases. CDR1 and CDR2 from the germline V gene are LGHDT and YNNKEL (reference sequence). The V gene end was trimmed by 5 bases and the J gene end by 0 bases; junction bases not matched to a gene: 1. The CDR3 extends over 15 amino acids. CDR3 residues: CASSKRGANTGELFF. CDR3 in DNA: TGTGCCAGCAGCAAGCGGGGGGCGAACACCGGGGAGCTGTTTTTT. The full variable domain, with the rest looked up from reference TRBV3-1 and TRBJ2-2, is DTAVSQTPKYLVTQMGNDKSIKCEQNLGHDTMYWYKQDSKKFLKIMFSYNNKELIINETVPNRFSPKSPDKAHLNLHINSLELGDSAVYFCASSKRGANTGELFFGEGSRLTVL.

This chain joins TRBV28 and TRBJ2-7, with 7 nucleotides matching TRBD1. Germline assignment: CDR1 MDHEN and CDR2 SYDVKM. The CDR3 length is 13 residues. The junction had 7 bases not matched to a gene; V was cut back by 7 bases and J by 4 bases. CDR3 nucleotides: TGTGCCAGCAACCGACAGGGTTGGTACGAGCAGTACTTC. It translates to CASNRQGWYEQYF.

This clonotype showed up just a few times. V usage is TRBV29-1 and J usage is TRBJ1-1; D is uncertain. The CDR3 length is 10 residues. V lost 4 bases to trimming and J lost 1 base, with 1 base between them. CDR1 is SQVTM, CDR2 ANQGSEA, per germline. CDR3 coding DNA: TGCAGCGTTGGGAACACTGAAGCTTTCTTT. Protein product: CSVGNTEAFF.

This clonotype was counted at least ten times. The V gene is TRBV6-6, the J gene TRBJ1-4; D not certain. The CDR3 sequence is 17 residues long. V was clipped by 7 bases and J by 4 bases, with 22 bases between them. In germline, CDR1 is MNHNY, CDR2 SVGAGI (reference sequence). The CDR3 bases are TGTGCCAGCACCGACAAAAAAGAGTGGGCCGTTAATGAAAAACTGTTTTTT. Residues: CASTDKKEWAVNEKLFF.

Here the CDR3 reads CATGAGGRDTQYF. Written as DNA, the CDR3 is TGTGCCACCGGAGCGGGAGGGCGAGATACGCAGTATTTT. The chain combines TRBV7-2 with TRBJ2-3, with 10 bases fitting TRBD2. The CDR3 totals 13 residues. Trimming cost V 10 bases and J 5 bases; bases outside gene matches: 6. Germline CDR1 is SGHTA and CDR2 is FQGNSA. The full variable domain, completed using reference TRBV7-2 and TRBJ2-3, is GAGVSQSPSNKVTEKGKDVELRCDPISGHTALYWYRQSLGQGLEFLIYFQGNSAPDKSGLPSDRFSAERTGGSVSTLTIQRTQQEDSAVYLCATGAGGRDTQYFGPGTRLTVL.

This clonotype was observed a few times. The chain couples TRBV7-2 to TRBJ2-1; D uncertain. The CDR3 has 12 amino acids. V lost 5 bases to trimming and J lost 7 bases, with 9 bases between them. CDR1 and CDR2 (germline): SGHTA, FQGNSA. This CDR3 is CASSPERNEQFF. The CDR3 nucleotides are TGTGCCAGCAGCCCAGAGAGAAATGAGCAGTTCTTC.

This clonotype was observed a few times. The chain couples TRBV20-1 to TRBJ2-5, with 7 bases fitting TRBD1. The CDR3 is 14 residues long. The germline V gene has CDR1 DFQATT and CDR2 SNEGSKA (reference sequence). V was clipped by 3 bases and J by 5 bases; unmatched bases: 9. Here the CDR3 reads CSARTGRRGETQYF. The CDR3 bases are TGCAGTGCTAGGACAGGGAGAAGAGGGGAGACCCAGTACTTC.

This clonotype turned up a few times. V usage is TRBV5-1 and J usage is TRBJ1-2; tentative D call: TRBD1 (5 bases). The CDR3 length is 13 residues. Per the germline V gene, CDR1 is SGHRS and CDR2 is YFSETQ. The ends were cut back, 4 bases at V and 3 bases at J, with 10 bases in the middle. This CDR3 is CASSGQGDYGYTF. For the CDR3, the DNA is TGCGCCAGCAGCGGCCAGGGTGACTATGGCTACACCTTC.

This clonotype has a single count. This chain links TRBV10-3 with TRBJ2-5; 7 bases fit TRBD2. V dropped 2 bases and J dropped 5; count of bases not matched to a gene: 8. The CDR3 length is 15 residues. CDR1 is ENHRY, CDR2 SYGVKD, per germline. For the CDR3, the DNA is TGTGCCATCAGTGAGAGTTGGCGGGGGTGGGAGACCCAGTACTTC. Protein product: CAISESWRGWETQYF.

This clonotype was observed a handful of times. The rearrangement joins TRBV24-1 to TRBJ2-1; no definite D call. Germline values: CDR1 KGHDR, CDR2 SFDVKD. Trimming took off 7 bases at V and 5 bases at J, with 20 bases between the two ends. There are 16 residues in the CDR3. CDR3 region: CATSSGPGTANNEQFF. CDR3 nucleotide sequence: TGTGCCACCAGCTCCGGTCCGGGCACCGCCAACAATGAGCAGTTCTTC.

V gene TRBV3-1 combines with J gene TRBJ2-3; 10 nucleotides align to TRBD2. V lost 4 bases to trimming and J lost 5 bases; unmatched junction nucleotides: 6. Per the germline V gene, CDR1 is LGHDT and CDR2 is YNNKEL (reference sequence). CDR3 length: 15 amino acids. This CDR3 reads CASSLAGGLEDTQYF. Written as DNA, the CDR3 is TGTGCCAGCAGCCTAGCGGGGGGCTTAGAAGATACGCAGTATTTT.

CDR3 in DNA: TGCAGTGCTAGTGATCATACTTCCTCCTACGAGCAGTACTTC. Translation gives CSASDHTSSYEQYF. The chain employs TRBV20-1 and TRBJ2-7, with D hard to call. V shed 3 bases and J shed 0 bases, with 12 bases lying between them. The CDR3 consists of 14 residues. Germline values: CDR1 DFQATT, CDR2 SNEGSKA (reference sequence).

The J gene is TRBJ2-5, the V gene TRBV20-1; D is undetermined. The CDR3 has 13 residues. The germline V gene encodes CDR1 DFQATT and CDR2 SNEGSKA (reference sequence). V lost 2 bases, J lost 0 bases, and 7 bases lay in between. The CDR3, as DNA: TGCAGTGCTAGATACCTAGACCAAGAGACCCAGTACTTC. It translates to CSARYLDQETQYF.

The J gene is TRBJ1-1, the V gene TRBV12-3 or TRBV12-4; D is perhaps TRBD1 (5 bases). The CDR3 is 14 amino acids. Between the trimmed V and J ends, which lost 5 bases and 3 bases, there was a span of 13 bases. DNA for the CDR3: TGTGCCAGCAGTGTTGTGGGGGGTGACACTGAAGCTTTCTTT. This codes for CASSVVGGDTEAFF.

Worth noting for this clonotype: A read error may produce the germline difference seen at one junction end. The chain employs TRBV20-1 and TRBJ2-4, with D uncertain. CDR3 size: 13 residues. Looked up from germline, CDR1 is DFQATT and CDR2 is SNEGSKA (reference sequence). Here the CDR3 reads CSPQVVAKTIQYF. CDR3 nucleotide sequence: TGCAGCCCCCAGGTGGTAGCCAAAACCATTCAGTACTTC.